This T cell receptor beta chain is drawn from a study of shared clonotypes between healthy human individuals. The CDR3 runs 18 residues. Trimming removed 0 bases from V and 6 bases from J, with 22 bases in between. Germline CDR1 and CDR2: SGDLS and YYNGEE. Generated by immunoSEQ multiplex PCR, the TCRdb table keeps only in-frame clones and is missing some. This table holds about 460,000 clones, around 77% found once. There were only Caucasian adults among the donors, and all lived in Nashville, Tennessee. Sequencing was performed on PBMCs. V usage is TRBV9 and J usage is TRBJ2-1, with a possible D match to TRBD2 (7 bases). This TCR was recovered from a woman between 35 and 50 years old in good health. Some clones in this sample may be carry-over from other donors' samples. The CDR3 reads CASSVATGAGGSFNEQFF. The DNA of the CDR3 is TGTGCCAGCAGCGTAGCTACGGGGGCGGGCGGGAGTTTCAATGAGCAGTTCTTC.